These T cell receptor beta chains were read from a single sample in a study of T-cell reconstitution after alpha-beta-depleted transplantation in children. MiXCR, run by TCRdb on the PCR reads, gives a single entry per CDR3 protein. The data contain around 600,000 distinct CDR3 sequences, 8% to 11% of them singletons. The sample in question was PBMCs from the stem cell graft donor, obtained from the stem cell graft. These receptor sequences come from a human donor who donated a stem cell graft to a child with acute myeloid leukemia. The conserved cysteine and the conserved F or W are not part of the CDR3 here. Each record gives: V gene, CDR3 protein.

TRBV11-2 ASSVTDGDYEQY
TRBV15 ATSDPGPRDGYT
TRBV2 ASSIIPDTQY
TRBV29-1 SVQGLASSALLDEQF
TRBV20-1 SALPLGTGYT
TRBV7-3 ASSPGLRDEQF
TRBV7-2 ASTQGDLGAETQY
TRBV7-2 ASSDRVLSGNTIY
TRBV7-2 ASSLRLPTYEQY
TRBV7-6 ASSLGQPAYNEQF
TRBV29-1 SVALPSGVTYEQY
TRBV28 ASSFLAGTTGANVLT